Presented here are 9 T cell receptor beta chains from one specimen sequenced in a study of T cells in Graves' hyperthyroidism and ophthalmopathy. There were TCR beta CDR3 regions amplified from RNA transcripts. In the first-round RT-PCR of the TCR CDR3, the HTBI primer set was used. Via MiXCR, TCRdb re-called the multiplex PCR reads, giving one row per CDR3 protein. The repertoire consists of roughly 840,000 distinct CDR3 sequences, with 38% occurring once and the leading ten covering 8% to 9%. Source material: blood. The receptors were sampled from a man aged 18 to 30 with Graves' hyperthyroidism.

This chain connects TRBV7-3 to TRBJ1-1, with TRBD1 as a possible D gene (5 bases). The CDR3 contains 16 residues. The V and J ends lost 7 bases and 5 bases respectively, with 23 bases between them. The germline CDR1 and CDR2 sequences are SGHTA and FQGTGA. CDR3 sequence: CASTPYPGPRGTEAFF. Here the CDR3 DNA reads TGTGCCAGCACCCCCTACCCGGGACCCCGAGGAACTGAAGCTTTCTTT.

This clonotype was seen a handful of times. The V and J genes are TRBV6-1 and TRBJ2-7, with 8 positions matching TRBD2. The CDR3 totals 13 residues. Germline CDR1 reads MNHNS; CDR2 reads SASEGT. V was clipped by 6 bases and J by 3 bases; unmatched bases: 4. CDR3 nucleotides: TGTGCCAGCAGACTAGCGGAGCTCTACGAGCAGTACTTC. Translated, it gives CASRLAELYEQYF.

CDR3 amino acids: CASSSEEDTQYF. The CDR3 bases are TGTGCCAGCAGTAGTGAGGAAGATACGCAGTATTTT. This chain connects TRBV7-9 to TRBJ2-3; unclear D gene. V lost 6 bases to trimming and J lost 5 bases, with 9 bases between them. This CDR3 has 12 residues. Germline CDR1 and CDR2: SEHNR and FQNEAQ (reference sequence).

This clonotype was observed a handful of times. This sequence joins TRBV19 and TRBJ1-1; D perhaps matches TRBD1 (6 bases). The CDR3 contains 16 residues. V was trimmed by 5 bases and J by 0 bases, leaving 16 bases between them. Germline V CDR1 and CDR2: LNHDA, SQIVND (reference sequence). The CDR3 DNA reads TGTGCCAGTAGTTGGGGGGCCAGGGACATGAACACTGAAGCTTTCTTT. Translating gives CASSWGARDMNTEAFF. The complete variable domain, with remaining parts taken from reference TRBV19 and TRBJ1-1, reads DGGITQSPKYLFRKEGQNVTLSCEQNLNHDAMYWYRQDPGQGLRLIYYSQIVNDFQKGDIAEGYSVSREKKESFPLTVTSAQKNPTAFYLCASSWGARDMNTEAFFGQGTRLTVV.

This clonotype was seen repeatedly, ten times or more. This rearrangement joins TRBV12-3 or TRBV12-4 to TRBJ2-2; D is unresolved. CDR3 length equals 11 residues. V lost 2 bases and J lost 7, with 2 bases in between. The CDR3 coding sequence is TGTGCCAGCAGTTTAATCGGGGAGCTGTTTTTT. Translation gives CASSLIGELFF.

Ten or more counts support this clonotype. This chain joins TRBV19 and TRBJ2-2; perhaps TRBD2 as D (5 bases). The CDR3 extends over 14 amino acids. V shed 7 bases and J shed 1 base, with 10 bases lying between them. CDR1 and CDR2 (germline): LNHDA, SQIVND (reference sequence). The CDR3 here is CASTVGVNTGELFF. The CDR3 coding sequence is TGTGCCAGTACCGTCGGGGTGAACACCGGGGAGCTGTTTTTT. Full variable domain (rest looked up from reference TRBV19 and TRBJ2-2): DGGITQSPKYLFRKEGQNVTLSCEQNLNHDAMYWYRQDPGQGLRLIYYSQIVNDFQKGDIAEGYSVSREKKESFPLTVTSAQKNPTAFYLCASTVGVNTGELFFGEGSRLTVL.

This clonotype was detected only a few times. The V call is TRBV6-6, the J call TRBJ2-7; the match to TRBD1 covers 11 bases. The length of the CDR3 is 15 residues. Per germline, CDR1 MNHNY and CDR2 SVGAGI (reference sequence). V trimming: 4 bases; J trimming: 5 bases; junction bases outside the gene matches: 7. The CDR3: CASSSRDRGSNEQYF. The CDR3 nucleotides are TGTGCCAGCAGTTCCCGGGACAGGGGGTCTAACGAGCAGTACTTC.

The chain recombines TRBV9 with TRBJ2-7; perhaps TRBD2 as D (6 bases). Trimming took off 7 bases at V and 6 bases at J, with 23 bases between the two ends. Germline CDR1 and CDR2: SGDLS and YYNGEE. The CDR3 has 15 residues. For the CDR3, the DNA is TGTGCCAGCGGGATAGCGGCAGCACGGCTATCCGAGCAGTACTTC. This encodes CASGIAAARLSEQYF.

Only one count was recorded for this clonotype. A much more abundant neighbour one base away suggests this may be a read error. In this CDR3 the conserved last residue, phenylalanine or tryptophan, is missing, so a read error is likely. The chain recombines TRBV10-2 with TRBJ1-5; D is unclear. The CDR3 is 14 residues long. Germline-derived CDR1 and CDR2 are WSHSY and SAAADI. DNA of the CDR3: TGTGCCAGCAGCGCTACAGTGAGCAATCAGCCCCAGCATCTT. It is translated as CASSATVSNQPQHL.